The 20 T cell receptor beta chains in this list originate from one sample, sequenced in a study of shared clonotypes between healthy human individuals. Generated by immunoSEQ multiplex PCR, the TCRdb table keeps only in-frame clones and is missing some. The sample yields over a million clones, about 84% seen once. The sequenced sample was memory CD4+ T cells from PBMCs. The subset is: CD45RA-negative fraction. The receptor set was obtained from a man aged 18 to 30 in good health. Some clones in this sample may be carry-over from other donors' samples.

The chain carries TRBV20-1 and TRBJ2-7, with TRBD1 matching over 9 bases. V trimming: 5 bases; J trimming: 9 bases; junction bases outside the gene matches: 2. There are 10 residues in the CDR3. Germline V CDR1 and CDR2: DFQATT, SNEGSKA (reference sequence). CDR3 nucleotides: TGCAGTGCTGGGGACAGGGCGCAGTACTTC. Its protein product is CSAGDRAQYF.

The table lists this clone with many counts. J is TRBJ2-3 and V is TRBV9; D is unresolved. Germline CDR1 is SGDLS and CDR2 is YYNGEE. V was trimmed by 3 bases and J by 4 bases, leaving 9 bases between them. The CDR3 has 13 residues. In nucleotides, the CDR3 is TGTGCCAGCAGCGGGAACTCCCCAGATACGCAGTATTTT. Translation: CASSGNSPDTQYF.

The genes are TRBV2 and TRBJ1-5; D may be TRBD1 (5 bases). This CDR3 contains 13 residues. The germline V gene encodes CDR1 SNHLY and CDR2 FYNNEI. V lost 4 bases and J lost 6, with 10 bases in between. The CDR3 is CASSGGSGQPQHF. DNA of the CDR3: TGTGCCAGCAGTGGGGGCTCGGGTCAGCCCCAGCATTTT.

The chain employs TRBV30 and TRBJ1-5; no clear D gene. Deletions cut 3 bases from V and 4 bases from J, with 25 bases between. The CDR3 runs 18 residues. The germline gives CDR1 GTSNPN, CDR2 SVGIG (reference sequence). The CDR3: CAWSVRTILKTGNQPQHF. The CDR3 bases are TGTGCCTGGAGCGTAAGAACGATTCTGAAGACGGGGAATCAGCCCCAGCATTTT.

The gene calls are TRBV5-8 and TRBJ2-7; the D gene is possibly TRBD2 (6 bases). V was shortened by 4 bases and J by 3 bases, with 20 bases between the two germline ends. This CDR3 region has 16 residues. The germline V gene encodes CDR1 SGHTS and CDR2 YDEGEE. CDR3 DNA: TGTGCCAGCAGCCCACCGGGGACTCGAAAATACTACGAGCAGTACTTC. It codes for CASSPPGTRKYYEQYF.

As concerns this clone: This specimen includes other DNA sequences encoding the same CDR3. J is TRBJ1-1 and V is TRBV29-1; no definite D call. CDR3 size: 12 residues. V dropped 3 bases and J dropped 1 base, with 6 bases sitting between them. The germline gives CDR1 SQVTM, CDR2 ANQGSEA. This CDR3 is CSVDRGNTEAFF. The CDR3 DNA reads as TGCAGCGTTGATAGAGGGAACACTGAAGCTTTCTTT.

The V gene is TRBV5-1, the J gene TRBJ2-2, with a tentative D call TRBD1 (5 bases). V lost 3 bases, J lost 5 bases, and 8 bases lay in between. CDR3 length equals 13 residues. Per the germline V gene, CDR1 is SGHRS and CDR2 is YFSETQ. As DNA, the CDR3 is TGCGCCAGCAGCTGGGGCCCGACCGGGGAGCTGTTTTTT. Translated: CASSWGPTGELFF.

The chain recombines TRBV25-1 with TRBJ1-2, with 9 bases matching TRBD1. CDR1 MGHDK and CDR2 SYGVNS come from the germline V gene. The CDR3 has 16 amino acids. The V segment lost 2 bases and the J segment 4 bases; nucleotides outside the gene matches: 8. The CDR3 region is CASSEVGATGGYGYTF. CDR3 in DNA: TGTGCCAGCAGTGAAGTAGGCGCGACAGGGGGCTATGGCTACACCTTC.

This chain connects TRBV20-1 to TRBJ2-1, with TRBD1 matching over 8 bases. CDR1 is DFQATT, CDR2 SNEGSKA, per germline (reference sequence). V shed 6 bases, J shed 12 bases, and the junction held 7 bases outside the gene matches. The CDR3 consists of 11 residues. Here the CDR3 reads CSASGGYGQFF. CDR3 sequence (DNA): TGCAGTGCGTCAGGGGGCTACGGGCAGTTCTTC.

The chain is built from TRBV28 and TRBJ2-7; unclear D gene. The CDR3 is 14 amino acids. Germline V gene data show CDR1 as MDHEN and CDR2 as SYDVKM. Deletions cut 1 base from V and 3 bases from J, with 10 bases between. The CDR3 protein is CASSLFGVGYEQYF. CDR3 nucleotides: TGTGCCAGCAGTTTATTTGGCGTTGGCTACGAGCAGTACTTC.

J is TRBJ2-5 and V is TRBV6-6; no definite D call. The DNA end lines up better with TRBJ2-7; the J call may be wrong. CDR3 length: 14 residues. Germline V lookup: CDR1 MNHNY, CDR2 SVGAGI (reference sequence). CDR3 nucleotide sequence: TGTGCCAGCAGTTACGGGGTCCCTACCTACGAGCAGTACTTC. It encodes CASSYGVPTYEQYF.

V is TRBV28 and J is TRBJ2-7; D unclear. The CDR3 consists of 13 residues. Germline CDR1 MDHEN, CDR2 SYDVKM. V shed 3 bases and J shed 5 bases, with 11 bases lying between them. The CDR3 reads CASSFKVFDEQYF. The CDR3 bases are TGTGCCAGCAGTTTTAAGGTTTTCGACGAGCAGTACTTC.

The J gene is TRBJ2-1, the V gene TRBV2; 9 bases fit TRBD2. CDR1 and CDR2 (germline): SNHLY, FYNNEI. There are 15 residues in the CDR3. The V segment lost 7 bases and the J segment 3 bases; nucleotides outside the gene matches: 7. DNA of the CDR3: TGTGCCAGCAAACCCCAACTAGCGGGCTACAATGAGCAGTTCTTC. This translates into CASKPQLAGYNEQFF. Drawing the rest from reference TRBV2 and TRBJ2-1, the complete variable domain is EPEVTQTPSHQVTQMGQEVILRCVPISNHLYFYWYRQILGQKVEFLVSFYNNEISEKSEIFDDQFSVERPDGSNFTLKIRSTKLEDSAMYFCASKPQLAGYNEQFFGPGTRLTVL.

The rearrangement joins TRBV11-2 to TRBJ2-2; no definite D call. The CDR3 contains 14 residues. Germline lookup yields CDR1 SGHAT and CDR2 FQNNGV. V lost 8 bases and J 1 base, leaving 11 bases between the germline ends. CDR3 nucleotide sequence: TGTGCCAGCGCGCCCAACCGGAACACCGGGGAGCTGTTTTTT. Translated, it gives CASAPNRNTGELFF.

This clone appeared a single time. In the same sample, other DNA sequences code for this CDR3. The chain employs TRBV5-1 and TRBJ2-5; D ambiguous. Germline loops: CDR1 SGHRS, CDR2 YFSETQ. V dropped 0 bases and J dropped 5 bases, with 8 bases sitting between them. The CDR3 consists of 13 residues. CDR3 DNA sequence: TGCGCCAGCAGCTTGGGCGGTGGGGAGACCCAGTACTTC. Translating it yields CASSLGGGETQYF.

The chain uses TRBV11-2 and TRBJ2-7; 11 bases align to TRBD2. The CDR3 covers 15 residues. From germline, CDR1 is SGHAT and CDR2 FQNNGV. J lost 2 bases, V lost 5 bases, and 5 bases had no gene match. CDR3 region: CASSVGTSGAYEQYF. Here the CDR3 DNA reads TGTGCCAGCAGCGTCGGGACTAGCGGTGCCTACGAGCAGTACTTC.

This chain links TRBV5-4 with TRBJ2-7, with D possibly TRBD2 on 7 matching bases. Germline V gene lookup returns CDR1 SGHNT and CDR2 YYREEE (reference sequence). The CDR3 extends over 15 amino acids. Trimming cost V 6 bases and J 2 bases, with 18 bases left between them. The CDR3 nucleotides read TGTGCCAGCACACGGCGGGGGCGGGAGACCTACGAGCAGTACTTC. Protein product: CASTRRGRETYEQYF.

Concerning this clone: Given a much more abundant clone one base away, this may be a read error. The CDR3 region is CASTTGGSSTGELFF. For the CDR3, the DNA is TGTGCCAGCACTACAGGCGGGAGCTCCACCGGGGAGCTGTTTTTT. The J gene is TRBJ2-2, the V gene TRBV6-5; 7 bases line up with TRBD2. The CDR3 spans 15 residues. V shed 7 bases, J shed 4 bases, and the junction held 9 bases outside the gene matches. Germline CDR1 is MNHEY and CDR2 is SVGAGI.

Points on this clone: This sample includes further DNA sequences coding for the same CDR3. The rearrangement uses TRBV5-1 and TRBJ2-5, with D perhaps being TRBD1 or TRBD2 (6 bases each). Germline-derived CDR1 and CDR2 are SGHRS and YFSETQ. The length of the CDR3 is 13 residues. V was pared by 0 bases and J by 5 bases, with 8 bases between. This CDR3 is CASSLGGGETQYF. CDR3 bases: TGCGCCAGCAGCTTGGGAGGGGGGGAGACCCAGTACTTC.

V is TRBV5-1 and J is TRBJ2-7; 13 bases match TRBD2. The CDR3 is 19 amino acids. The germline gives CDR1 SGHRS, CDR2 YFSETQ. Losses at the gene ends were 4 bases for V and 1 base for J; bases not matched to a gene: 14. CDR3 in amino acids: CASSIGTSGTFPLSYEQYF. The DNA of the CDR3 is TGCGCCAGCAGCATTGGGACTAGCGGGACCTTTCCACTTTCCTACGAGCAGTACTTC.